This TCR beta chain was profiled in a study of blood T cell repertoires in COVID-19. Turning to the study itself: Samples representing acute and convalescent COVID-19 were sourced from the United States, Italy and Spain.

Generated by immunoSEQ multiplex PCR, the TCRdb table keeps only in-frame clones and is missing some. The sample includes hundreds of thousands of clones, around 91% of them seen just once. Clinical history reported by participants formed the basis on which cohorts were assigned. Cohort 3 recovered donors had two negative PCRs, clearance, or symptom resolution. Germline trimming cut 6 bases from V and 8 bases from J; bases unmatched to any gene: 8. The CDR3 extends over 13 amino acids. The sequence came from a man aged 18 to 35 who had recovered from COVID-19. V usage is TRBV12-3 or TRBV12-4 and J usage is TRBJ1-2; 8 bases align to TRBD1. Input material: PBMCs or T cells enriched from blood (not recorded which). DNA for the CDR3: TGTGCCAGCAGGGTCGACAGGGGAAGAGGCTACACCTTC. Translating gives CASRVDRGRGYTF.